This is a list of T cell receptor beta chains from one sample in a study of blood T cell repertoires in COVID-19. Generated by immunoSEQ multiplex PCR, the TCRdb table keeps only in-frame clones and is missing some. In the table there are about 280,000 clones, roughly 80% of which are singletons. Specimen: PBMCs or T cells enriched from blood (not recorded which). Receptors originate from a man in his forties who had been exposed to COVID-19. CDR3s include the opening cysteine and the closing phenylalanine or tryptophan. Each record gives: D gene, V gene, clone size, J gene, CDR3 protein, CDR3 DNA. A D gene is named only where the DNA matches it firmly. Clone size, where shown, is once, few, many, or a class for clones that have expanded.

D gene: .
V gene: TRBV27
clone size: .
J gene: TRBJ2-1
CDR3 protein: CATETWGSRENEQFF
CDR3 DNA: TGTGCCACCGAAACTTGGGGCTCCCGTGAAAATGAGCAGTTCTTC

D gene: TRBD1
V gene: TRBV12-5
clone size: .
J gene: TRBJ1-5
CDR3 protein: CASAGTGNQPQHF
CDR3 DNA: TGTGCTAGTGCCGGGACAGGGAATCAGCCCCAGCATTTT

D gene: .
V gene: TRBV19
clone size: once
J gene: TRBJ2-7
CDR3 protein: CASSIDLEGYEQYF
CDR3 DNA: TGTGCCAGTAGTATAGATCTTGAGGGCTACGAGCAGTACTTC

D gene: .
V gene: TRBV28
clone size: .
J gene: TRBJ2-3
CDR3 protein: CASSLFPAYLTDTQYF
CDR3 DNA: TGTGCCAGCAGTTTGTTTCCAGCGTACCTCACAGATACGCAGTATTTT

D gene: TRBD1
V gene: TRBV7-3
clone size: .
J gene: TRBJ1-2
CDR3 protein: CASSPGQENYGYTF
CDR3 DNA: TGTGCCAGCAGCCCGGGACAGGAAAACTATGGCTACACCTTC

D gene: TRBD1
V gene: TRBV5-6
clone size: .
J gene: TRBJ1-5
CDR3 protein: CASSSGGPRAEPQHF
CDR3 DNA: TGTGCCAGCAGCTCAGGGGGACCGCGGGCTGAGCCCCAGCATTTT

D gene: .
V gene: TRBV18
clone size: .
J gene: TRBJ1-3
CDR3 protein: CASSPGGPGNTIYF
CDR3 DNA: TGTGCCAGCTCACCAGGGGGCCCGGGAAACACCATATATTTT

D gene: .
V gene: TRBV7-8
clone size: .
J gene: TRBJ2-3
CDR3 protein: CASSLGGITDTQYF
CDR3 DNA: TGTGCCAGCAGCTTAGGAGGGATCACAGATACGCAGTATTTT

D gene: TRBD2
V gene: TRBV15
clone size: few
J gene: TRBJ2-5
CDR3 protein: CATSRVGTSGLETQYF
CDR3 DNA: TGTGCCACCAGCAGAGTAGGGACTAGCGGGTTAGAGACCCAGTACTTC

D gene: .
V gene: TRBV11-3
clone size: .
J gene: TRBJ2-7
CDR3 protein: CASSLFLTGEQYF
CDR3 DNA: TGTGCCAGCAGCTTATTTCTGACGGGCGAGCAGTACTTC

D gene: .
V gene: TRBV5-1
clone size: .
J gene: TRBJ1-3
CDR3 protein: CASSLAGTPGNTIYF
CDR3 DNA: TGCGCCAGCAGCTTGGCCGGGACACCTGGAAACACCATATATTTT

D gene: TRBD1
V gene: TRBV6-5
clone size: .
J gene: TRBJ1-2
CDR3 protein: CASSYSDRDYGYTF
CDR3 DNA: TGTGCCAGCAGTTACTCGGACAGGGATTATGGCTACACCTTC

D gene: .
V gene: TRBV2
clone size: .
J gene: TRBJ2-7
CDR3 protein: CASTRGSTYEQYF
CDR3 DNA: TGTGCCAGCACGAGAGGGAGTACTTACGAGCAGTACTTC

D gene: .
V gene: TRBV3-1/TRBV3-2
clone size: .
J gene: TRBJ1-2
CDR3 protein: CASSQGGTNYGYTF
CDR3 DNA: TGTGCCAGCAGCCAAGGCGGGACCAACTATGGCTACACCTTC

D gene: .
V gene: TRBV21-1
clone size: .
J gene: TRBJ2-1
CDR3 protein: CARKTGTSGEASEQFF
CDR3 DNA: TGTGCCAGAAAGACCGGGACTAGCGGGGAAGCGAGTGAGCAGTTCTTC

D gene: TRBD2
V gene: TRBV5-4
clone size: .
J gene: TRBJ2-7
CDR3 protein: CASSRNLAVSYEQYF
CDR3 DNA: TGTGCCAGCAGCCGCAATCTAGCGGTCTCCTACGAGCAGTACTTC

D gene: .
V gene: TRBV7-8
clone size: once
J gene: TRBJ1-5
CDR3 protein: CASTGPTHYSNQPQHF
CDR3 DNA: TGTGCCAGCACAGGGCCCACCCACTATAGCAATCAGCCCCAGCATTTT

D gene: TRBD1
V gene: TRBV3-1/TRBV3-2
clone size: .
J gene: TRBJ1-5
CDR3 protein: CASSQGNTGGQPQHF
CDR3 DNA: TGTGCCAGCAGCCAAGGCAACACAGGGGGTCAGCCCCAGCATTTT

D gene: TRBD2
V gene: TRBV19
clone size: .
J gene: TRBJ2-3
CDR3 protein: CASSLIGGGRADTQYF
CDR3 DNA: TGTGCCAGTAGCCTAATAGGGGGCGGGAGGGCAGATACGCAGTATTTT

D gene: TRBD1
V gene: TRBV7-3
clone size: .
J gene: TRBJ2-5
CDR3 protein: CASSRTGGLRETQYF
CDR3 DNA: TGTGCCAGCAGCCGGACAGGGGGACTTCGGGAGACCCAGTACTTC

D gene: TRBD1
V gene: TRBV23-1
clone size: once
J gene: TRBJ2-1
CDR3 protein: CASSQLGGSYTPSSYNEQFF
CDR3 DNA: TGCGCCAGCAGTCAATTAGGGGGCTCATACACCCCGAGCTCCTACAATGAGCAGTTCTTC

D gene: TRBD2
V gene: TRBV9
clone size: once
J gene: TRBJ2-1
CDR3 protein: CASTPLGGGDEQFF
CDR3 DNA: TGTGCCAGCACCCCACTCGGGGGGGGAGATGAGCAGTTCTTC

D gene: TRBD2
V gene: TRBV15
clone size: few
J gene: TRBJ2-1
CDR3 protein: CATSRDLSGSDEQFF
CDR3 DNA: TGTGCCACCAGCAGAGATCTTAGCGGGAGTGATGAGCAGTTCTTC

D gene: TRBD1
V gene: TRBV27
clone size: many
J gene: TRBJ1-6
CDR3 protein: CASSFLQGNSPLHF
CDR3 DNA: TGTGCCAGCAGTTTCTTACAGGGGAATTCACCCCTCCACTTT

D gene: .
V gene: TRBV29-1
clone size: .
J gene: TRBJ2-3
CDR3 protein: CSEGGTHTDTQYF
CDR3 DNA: TGCAGCGAGGGGGGCACCCACACAGATACGCAGTATTTT

D gene: TRBD2
V gene: TRBV28
clone size: .
J gene: TRBJ2-4
CDR3 protein: CASSWGGKNIQYF
CDR3 DNA: TGTGCCAGCAGTTGGGGGGGTAAAAACATTCAGTACTTC

D gene: TRBD2
V gene: TRBV5-8
clone size: .
J gene: TRBJ2-5
CDR3 protein: CASSLGDSGRSETQYF
CDR3 DNA: TGTGCCAGCAGCTTGGGAGATAGCGGGAGGAGCGAGACCCAGTACTTC

D gene: TRBD1
V gene: TRBV10-3
clone size: .
J gene: TRBJ2-5
CDR3 protein: CAISAPGQPGETQYF
CDR3 DNA: TGTGCCATCAGTGCACCGGGACAGCCAGGGGAGACCCAGTACTTC

D gene: TRBD2
V gene: TRBV27
clone size: .
J gene: TRBJ2-7
CDR3 protein: CASSPRWTSFVNEQYF
CDR3 DNA: TGTGCCAGCAGTCCCCGGTGGACTAGCTTTGTCAACGAGCAGTACTTC

D gene: TRBD1
V gene: TRBV12-5
clone size: .
J gene: TRBJ1-2
CDR3 protein: CASGLSVGTGPHGYTF
CDR3 DNA: TGTGCTAGTGGTTTGTCTGTCGGGACAGGGCCGCATGGCTACACCTTC

D gene: TRBD1
V gene: TRBV10-3
clone size: .
J gene: TRBJ2-1
CDR3 protein: CAISDGTGNKQDNEQFF
CDR3 DNA: TGTGCCATCAGTGATGGGACAGGGAACAAACAAGACAATGAGCAGTTCTTC

D gene: .
V gene: TRBV12-5
clone size: few
J gene: TRBJ1-5
CDR3 protein: CASGTQGIQGYGQPQHF
CDR3 DNA: TGTGCTAGTGGTACCCAGGGTATTCAGGGGTATGGACAGCCCCAGCATTTT

D gene: .
V gene: TRBV12-5
clone size: .
J gene: TRBJ2-4
CDR3 protein: CASGLGAGLAKNIQYF
CDR3 DNA: TGTGCTAGTGGTTTGGGGGCAGGTTTAGCCAAAAACATTCAGTACTTC

D gene: .
V gene: TRBV12-3/TRBV12-4
clone size: .
J gene: TRBJ1-3
CDR3 protein: CASGPWNTIYF
CDR3 DNA: TGTGCCAGCGGCCCCTGGAACACCATATATTTT

D gene: .
V gene: TRBV14
clone size: .
J gene: TRBJ2-1
CDR3 protein: CASSYGGPNEQFF
CDR3 DNA: TGTGCCAGCAGCTACGGAGGCCCCAATGAGCAGTTCTTC

D gene: .
V gene: TRBV18
clone size: .
J gene: TRBJ1-1
CDR3 protein: CASSHGGNTEAFF
CDR3 DNA: TGTGCCAGCTCACACGGTGGGAACACTGAAGCTTTCTTT

D gene: TRBD2
V gene: TRBV7-9
clone size: .
J gene: TRBJ2-2
CDR3 protein: CASSQIRDYGELFF
CDR3 DNA: TGTGCCAGCAGCCAGATCAGGGACTACGGGGAGCTGTTTTTT

D gene: .
V gene: TRBV10-3
clone size: .
J gene: TRBJ1-1
CDR3 protein: CAIRRGQANTEAFF
CDR3 DNA: TGTGCCATCCGGCGCGGACAAGCAAACACTGAAGCTTTCTTT

D gene: .
V gene: TRBV2
clone size: few
J gene: TRBJ1-2
CDR3 protein: CASTQGNGYTF
CDR3 DNA: TGTGCCAGCACCCAGGGGAATGGCTACACCTTC

D gene: .
V gene: TRBV7-9
clone size: .
J gene: TRBJ2-7
CDR3 protein: CASSSARRRLGYEQYF
CDR3 DNA: TGTGCCAGCAGCTCCGCCCGACGAAGGCTAGGATACGAGCAGTACTTC